A single sample gave rise to the 11 T cell receptor beta chains below, sequenced in a study of tumor-infiltrating lymphocytes in primary liver carcinoma (dated by TCRdb to about 2017). Without any cell sorting, total RNA and DNA were co-extracted from roughly 20-30 mg of bulk tissue using the AllPrep DNA/RNA mini kit. The listed sequencing device is Illumina HiSeq 2500. Using a constant-region primer and ProtoScript II reverse transcriptase, TCRbeta-specific cDNA was reverse-transcribed from 450 to 650 ng total RNA. The TCRbeta libraries were prepared through three rounds of nested multiplex PCR following a slightly modified ARM-PCR procedure. Multiplex TRBV1-TRBV30 forward primers and a Cbeta reverse primer were used in the first two PCR rounds, each of which was run for approximately 9 cycles. Starting from the raw public reads, TCRdb applied fastp trimming at Q25, assembled clones with MiXCR and retained in-frame beta chains. Each CDR3 protein gets just one entry, which takes the most common genes and DNA from the rows behind it. The sample table contains more than 95,000 distinct CDR3 sequences; only one count was recorded for roughly 80% of them. The ten biggest clones cover 15% to 20% of the sample.

Sequencing used liver tumor tissue from sampling region 3. The cell subset or site label here, explained by the study, means: tumor region T3, left-lateral pole. Receptors originate from a man aged 35 to 55 with primary liver carcinoma and hepatitis B virus infection.

This chain joins TRBV5-1 and TRBJ2-7, with 7 bases that match TRBD2. The CDR3 is 15 residues long. Germline CDR1 and CDR2: SGHRS and YFSETQ. V lost 8 bases to trimming and J lost 1 base; unmatched junction nucleotides: 12. The DNA of the CDR3 is TGCGCCAGTAGCACATGCGGGGGACGGTCCTACGAGCAGTACTTC. Translated, it gives CASSTCGGRSYEQYF.

CDR3 region: CASIRPRQGWVGFTGELFF. CDR3 DNA: TGTGCCAGCATTCGACCCCGACAGGGATGGGTAGGATTCACCGGGGAGCTGTTTTTT. The chain joins TRBV7-8 to TRBJ2-2, with 7 bases lining up with TRBD1. Germline loops: CDR1 SGHVS, CDR2 FQNEAQ. This CDR3 comprises 19 residues. V trimming: 7 bases; J trimming: 4 bases; junction bases outside the gene matches: 21. The full variable domain, with the rest looked up from reference TRBV7-8 and TRBJ2-2, is GAGVSQSPRYKVAKRGQDVALRCDPISGHVSLFWYQQALGQGPEFLTYFQNEAQLDKSGLPSDRFFAERPEGSVSTLKIQRTQQEDSAVYLCASIRPRQGWVGFTGELFFGEGSRLTVL.

About this clonotype: One end of the junction fails to match germline, which may point to a read error. The chain links TRBV29-1 to TRBJ2-7; 8 bases fit TRBD1. This CDR3 is 13 amino acids long. Germline V gene data show CDR1 as SQVTM and CDR2 as ANQGSEA. CDR3 sequence reads: CSVWTGRVGEHYF. DNA of the CDR3: TGTAGCGTTTGGACAGGGCGGGTGGGGGAGCACTACTTC.

This rearrangement joins TRBV29-1 to TRBJ1-2; D not certain. Germline V lookup: CDR1 SQVTM, CDR2 ANQGSEA. This CDR3 spans 12 amino acids. Trimming cost V 5 bases and J 5 bases, with 12 bases left between them. The DNA of the CDR3 is TGCAGCGTTATGACGGTCATATATGGCTACACCTTC. Translation: CSVMTVIYGYTF. The full variable domain, with the rest looked up from reference TRBV29-1 and TRBJ1-2, is SAVISQKPSRDICQRGTSLTIQCQVDSQVTMMFWYRQQPGQSLTLIATANQGSEATYESGFVIDKFPISRPNLTFSTLTVSNMSPEDSSIYLCSVMTVIYGYTFGSGTRLTVV.

At least ten counts were recorded for this clonotype. This chain connects TRBV6-1 to TRBJ1-6; 9 nucleotides match TRBD1. The CDR3 is 14 residues long. Per the germline V gene, CDR1 is MNHNS and CDR2 is SASEGT. The junction had 4 bases not matched to a gene; V was cut back by 6 bases and J by 7 bases. CDR3 bases: TGTGCCAGCAGCCTTGGGACAGGGAATTCACCCCTCCACTTT. Translation: CASSLGTGNSPLHF.

As regards this clonotype: At one end, the junction sequence differs from germline, possibly due to a read error. The chain combines TRBV6-1 with TRBJ2-1; TRBD2 might be the D (6 bases). Germline assignment: CDR1 MNHNS and CDR2 SASEGT. The CDR3 is made up of 15 amino acids. The CDR3 here is CANSERLVASNEQFF. CDR3 DNA: TGTGCCAACAGTGAAAGACTAGTAGCCTCCAATGAGCAGTTCTTC.

This chain connects TRBV10-3 to TRBJ2-5, with 7 bases matching TRBD1. In germline, CDR1 is ENHRY, CDR2 SYGVKD. The CDR3 loop spans 15 amino acids. The J segment lost 4 bases and the V segment lost 11 bases, leaving 16 bases of the junction unmatched. This CDR3 reads CAVGESKGAAETQYF. The DNA of the CDR3 is TGTGCCGTCGGTGAGTCTAAGGGGGCGGCAGAGACCCAGTACTTC.

This clonotype appeared many times. The chain joins TRBV25-1 to TRBJ2-5, with D hard to call. In germline, CDR1 is MGHDK, CDR2 SYGVNS. CDR3 size: 12 residues. Trimming removed 3 bases at V and 6 bases at J, with 8 bases between. CDR3 bases: TGTGCCAGCAGTGATGGGCGGCAGACCCAGTACTTC. Translated: CASSDGRQTQYF.

Concerning this clonotype: Germline and junction disagree at one end, which may indicate a read error. The rearrangement uses TRBV4-3 and TRBJ2-3; TRBD2 agrees at 7 bases. Germline assignment: CDR1 LGHNA and CDR2 YSLEER. The CDR3 covers 20 residues. The CDR3 sequence is CANSQDLPSGTNGIADTQYF. In DNA form, the CDR3 reads TGCGCCAACAGCCAAGATCTTCCCTCCGGGACTAACGGGATAGCAGATACGCAGTATTTT.

Note on this clonotype: The CDR3 carries no conserved terminal phenylalanine or tryptophan, so it likely arises from a read error. The rearrangement links TRBV7-8 to TRBJ2-5; 11 nucleotides agree with TRBD1. The CDR3 length is 14 residues. Trimming cost V 6 bases and J 5 bases; bases outside gene matches: 5. Germline V CDR1 and CDR2: SGHVS, FQNEAQ. CDR3 DNA: TGTGCCAGCAGTAGGGACAGGGGGATTGAGACCCAGTACTTG. It specifies CASSRDRGIETQYL.

As regards this clonotype: Germline and junction disagree at one end, which may indicate a read error. The rearrangement links TRBV6-5 to TRBJ1-1; D not certain. Germline V gene lookup returns CDR1 MNHEY and CDR2 SVGAGI. The CDR3 is 16 amino acids. CDR3: CTSSYSVGVMNTEAFF. CDR3 nucleotides: TGTACCAGCAGTTACTCAGTCGGGGTAATGAACACTGAAGCTTTCTTT.